This T cell receptor (beta chain) appears in the sequencing data of a study of T cell responses to AZD1222 COVID-19 vaccine. General study points: Researchers took repertoire samples only after the peak T cell response had come. Distributed over spike, vaccine-associated CD4 TCRs predominated at 160-218 and 743-854.

Concerning this clone itself: Its cognate antigen is unknown.

Libraries were prepared by immunoSEQ multiplex PCR; TCRdb keeps only in-frame clonotypes and omits some of them. This table holds around 140,000 clones, around 92% found once. This TCR came from an adult who received the AZD1222 COVID-19 vaccine. This specimen was peripheral blood, taken 28 days after the second AZD1222 dose.

In DNA, the CDR3 is TGTGCCTGGAGTTGGGGCAGCTACAATGAGCAGTTCTTC. Amino acids: CAWSWGSYNEQFF. The chain employs TRBV30 and TRBJ2-1, with D maybe TRBD1 (5 bases). The CDR3 is made up of 13 amino acids. Trimming took 2 bases from V and 3 from J, leaving 8 bases between them. Germline V lookup: CDR1 GTSNPN, CDR2 SVGIG (reference sequence). Full variable domain (rest looked up from reference TRBV30 and TRBJ2-1): SQTIHQWPATLVQPVGSPLSLECTVEGTSNPNLYWYRQAAGRGLQLLFYSVGIGQISSEVPQNLSASRPQDRQFILSSKKLLLSDSGFYLCAWSWGSYNEQFFGPGTRLTVL.